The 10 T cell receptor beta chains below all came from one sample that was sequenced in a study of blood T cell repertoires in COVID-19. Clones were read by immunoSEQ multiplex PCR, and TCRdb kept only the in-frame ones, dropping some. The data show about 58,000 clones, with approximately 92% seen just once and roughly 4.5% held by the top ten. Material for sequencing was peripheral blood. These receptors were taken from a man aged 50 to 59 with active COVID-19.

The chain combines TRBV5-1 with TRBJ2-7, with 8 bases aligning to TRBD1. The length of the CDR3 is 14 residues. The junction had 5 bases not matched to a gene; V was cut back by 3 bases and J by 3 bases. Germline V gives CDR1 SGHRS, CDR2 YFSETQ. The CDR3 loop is CASSSGTGDYEQYF. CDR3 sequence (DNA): TGCGCCAGCAGCTCCGGGACAGGAGACTACGAGCAGTACTTC.

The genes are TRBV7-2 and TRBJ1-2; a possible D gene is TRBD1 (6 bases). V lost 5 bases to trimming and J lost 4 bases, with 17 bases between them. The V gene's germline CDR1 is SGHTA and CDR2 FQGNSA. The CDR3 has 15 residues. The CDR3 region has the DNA TGTGCCAGCAGCCCCCTCGGGCGGGGGGCCTATGGCTACACCTTC. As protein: CASSPLGRGAYGYTF.

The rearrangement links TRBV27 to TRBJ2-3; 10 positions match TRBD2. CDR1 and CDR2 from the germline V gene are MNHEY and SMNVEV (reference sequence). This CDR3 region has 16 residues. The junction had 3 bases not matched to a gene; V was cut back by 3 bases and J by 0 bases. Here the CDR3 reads CASSFTSGVSTDTQYF. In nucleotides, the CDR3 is TGTGCCAGCAGTTTCACTAGCGGGGTGAGCACAGATACGCAGTATTTT.

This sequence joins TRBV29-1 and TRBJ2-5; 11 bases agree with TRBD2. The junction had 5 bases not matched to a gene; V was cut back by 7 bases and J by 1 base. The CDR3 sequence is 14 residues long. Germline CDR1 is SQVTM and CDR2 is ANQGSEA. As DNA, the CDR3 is TGCAGCGCGGGGACTAGCGGAGCCCAAGAGACCCAGTACTTC. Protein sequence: CSAGTSGAQETQYF.

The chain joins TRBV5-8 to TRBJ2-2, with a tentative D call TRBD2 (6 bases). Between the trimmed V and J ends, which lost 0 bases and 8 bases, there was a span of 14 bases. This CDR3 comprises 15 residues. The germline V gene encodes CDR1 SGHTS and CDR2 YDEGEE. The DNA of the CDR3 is TGTGCCAGCAGCTTGGCACTGCGGGGAACTGGGGAGCTGTTTTTT. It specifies CASSLALRGTGELFF.

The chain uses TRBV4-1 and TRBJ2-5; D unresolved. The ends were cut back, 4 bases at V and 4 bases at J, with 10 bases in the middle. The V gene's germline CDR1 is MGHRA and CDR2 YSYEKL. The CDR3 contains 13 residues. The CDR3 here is CASSLIPGETQYF. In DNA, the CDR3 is TGCGCCAGCAGCCTAATCCCGGGAGAGACCCAGTACTTC.

The CDR3, as DNA: TGTGCCACGCTAACAGGGTCCAATGAGCAGTTCTTC. This sequence encodes CATLTGSNEQFF. This chain uses TRBV6-5 with TRBJ2-1; tentative D call: TRBD1 (6 bases). This CDR3 has 12 residues. V lost 10 bases and J 6 bases, leaving 13 bases between the germline ends. The germline V gene has CDR1 MNHEY and CDR2 SVGAGI.

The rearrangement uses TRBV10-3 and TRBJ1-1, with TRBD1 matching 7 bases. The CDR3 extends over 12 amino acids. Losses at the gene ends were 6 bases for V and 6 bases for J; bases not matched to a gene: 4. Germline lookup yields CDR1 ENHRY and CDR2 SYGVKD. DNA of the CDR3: TGTGCCATCAGGGACGACAGGGCTGAAGCTTTCTTT. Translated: CAIRDDRAEAFF.

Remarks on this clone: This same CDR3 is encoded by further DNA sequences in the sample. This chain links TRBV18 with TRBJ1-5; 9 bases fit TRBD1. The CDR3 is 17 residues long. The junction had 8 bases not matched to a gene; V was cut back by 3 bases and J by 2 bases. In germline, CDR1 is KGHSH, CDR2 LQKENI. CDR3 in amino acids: CASSPPGQGVGNQPQHF. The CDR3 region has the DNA TGTGCCAGCTCACCTCCGGGACAGGGAGTAGGCAATCAGCCCCAGCATTTT.

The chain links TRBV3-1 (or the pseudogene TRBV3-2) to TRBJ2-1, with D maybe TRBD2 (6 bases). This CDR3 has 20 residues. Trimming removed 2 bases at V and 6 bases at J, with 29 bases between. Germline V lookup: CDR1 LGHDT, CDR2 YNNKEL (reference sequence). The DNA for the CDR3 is TGTGCCAGCAGCCAAATCCGGGTTAGAATAGGCGGGACGACCTTCAATGAGCAGTTCTTC. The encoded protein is CASSQIRVRIGGTTFNEQFF.